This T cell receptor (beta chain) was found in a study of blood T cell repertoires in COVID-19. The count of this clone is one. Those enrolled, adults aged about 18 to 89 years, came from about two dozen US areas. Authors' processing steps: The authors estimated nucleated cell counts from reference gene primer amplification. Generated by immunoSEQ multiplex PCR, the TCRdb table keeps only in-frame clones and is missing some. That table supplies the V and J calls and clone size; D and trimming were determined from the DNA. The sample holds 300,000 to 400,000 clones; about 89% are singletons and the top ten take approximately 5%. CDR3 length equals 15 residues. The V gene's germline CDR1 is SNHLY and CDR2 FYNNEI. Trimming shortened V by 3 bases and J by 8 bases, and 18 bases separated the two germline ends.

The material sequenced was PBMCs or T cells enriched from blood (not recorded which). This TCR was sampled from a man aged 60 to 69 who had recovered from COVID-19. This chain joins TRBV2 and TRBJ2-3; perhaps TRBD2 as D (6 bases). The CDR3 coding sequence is TGTGCCAGCAGTGACCCGACTAGAGCTGCGGGTACGCAGTATTTT. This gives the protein CASSDPTRAAGTQYF.